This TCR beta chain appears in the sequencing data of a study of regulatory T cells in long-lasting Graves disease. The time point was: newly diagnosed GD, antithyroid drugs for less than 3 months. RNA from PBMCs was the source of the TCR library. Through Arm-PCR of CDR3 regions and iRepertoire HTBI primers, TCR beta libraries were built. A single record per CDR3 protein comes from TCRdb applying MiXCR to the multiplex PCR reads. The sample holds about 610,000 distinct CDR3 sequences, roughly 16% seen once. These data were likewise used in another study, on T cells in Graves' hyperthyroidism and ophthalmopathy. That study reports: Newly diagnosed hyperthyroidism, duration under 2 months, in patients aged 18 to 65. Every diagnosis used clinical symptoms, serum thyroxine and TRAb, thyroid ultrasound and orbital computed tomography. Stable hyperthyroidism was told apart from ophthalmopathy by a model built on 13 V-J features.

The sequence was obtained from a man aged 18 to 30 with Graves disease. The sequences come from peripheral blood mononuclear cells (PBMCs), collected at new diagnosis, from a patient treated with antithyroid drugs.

CDR3 DNA sequence: TGCAGTGCTAGGCGACCCAACTACAATGAGCAGTTCTTC. Protein: CSARRPNYNEQFF. J is TRBJ2-1 and V is TRBV20-1; D remains ambiguous. The CDR3 has 13 residues. Trimming left V 3 bases short and J 3 bases short, with 9 bases between. Germline V lookup: CDR1 DFQATT, CDR2 SNEGSKA (reference sequence).